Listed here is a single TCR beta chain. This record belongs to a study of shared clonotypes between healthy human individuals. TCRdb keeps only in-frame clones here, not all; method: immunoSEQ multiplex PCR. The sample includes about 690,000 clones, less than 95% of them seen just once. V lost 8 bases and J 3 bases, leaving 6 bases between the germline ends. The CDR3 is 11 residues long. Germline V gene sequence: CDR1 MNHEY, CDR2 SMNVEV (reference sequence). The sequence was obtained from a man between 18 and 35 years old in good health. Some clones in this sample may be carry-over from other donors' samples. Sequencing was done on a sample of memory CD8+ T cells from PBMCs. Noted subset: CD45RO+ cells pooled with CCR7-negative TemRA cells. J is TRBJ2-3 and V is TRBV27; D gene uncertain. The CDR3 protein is CASGLTDTQYF. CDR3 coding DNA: TGTGCCAGCGGCCTTACAGATACGCAGTATTTT.